A selection of T cell receptor beta chains follows, all from one sample in a study of metastatic and nonmetastatic thyroid tumors. TCRdb called clones again from the PCR reads with MiXCR. The sample includes over 10,000 clones, 28% seen only once; the top ten take 9% to 15%. Sequencing was carried out using tumor tissue. The receptor source for this set is a female donor with papillary thyroid cancer or a benign thyroid nodule (not recorded which). Some clones in this sample may be carry-over from other donors' samples. Both conserved end residues are part of each CDR3. Each record gives: clone size, D gene, V gene, J gene, CDR3 DNA, CDR3 protein. D genes are given only for firm matches. Size is omitted from some rows. Given values are once, few, many or a class for expanded clones.

few,-,TRBV6-1,TRBJ1-5,TGTGCCAGCAGAGATCCTACGGGCAATCAGCCCCAGCATTTT,CASRDPTGNQPQHF
medium-sized,TRBD2,TRBV6-1,TRBJ2-7,TGTGCCAGCAGTGAGCAACTAGCGGGAGGATACGAGCAGTACTTC,CASSEQLAGGYEQYF
few,TRBD2,TRBV6-2/TRBV6-3,TRBJ2-4,TGTGCCAGCAGTTACAGGGCTAGCGGGCGCGGGACAAAAAAAATTCAGTACTTC,CASSYRASGRGTKKIQYF
-,TRBD1,TRBV5-1,TRBJ2-2,TGCGCCAGCAGCTTGGGGCCAGGGGGACACCCCGGGGAGCTGTTTTTT,CASSLGPGGHPGELFF
once,TRBD1,TRBV7-9,TRBJ1-1,TGTGCCATTGGATCCTACGGGACAGGAGAATCTTTCTTT,CAIGSYGTGESFF
-,-,TRBV28,TRBJ2-7,TGTGCCATCATGGGGGACGGTGGCGAGCAGTACTTC,CAIMGDGGEQYF
-,-,TRBV20-1,TRBJ2-7,TGCAGTGCTAGTCCAACAGGGTATCGCCCCTACGAGCAGTACTTC,CSASPTGYRPYEQYF
many,-,TRBV12-3/TRBV12-4,TRBJ1-2,TGTGCCAGCTCGGGCAGGACGTACTATGGCTACACCTTC,CASSGRTYYGYTF
many,TRBD2,TRBV12-5,TRBJ2-1,TGTGCTAGTGGTTTGAACAGAGGGAGGGTAGGAGCGTATGAGCAGTTCTTC,CASGLNRGRVGAYEQFF
few,TRBD2,TRBV6-5,TRBJ2-7,TGTGCCATCAGGTTACGGACTAGCGAGTCCTACGAGCAGTACTTC,CAIRLRTSESYEQYF
few,TRBD2,TRBV6-6,TRBJ2-2,TGTGCCAGCAGTTACTCGGGAGGGTTTGAGGCTAGCACCGGGGAGCTGTTTTTT,CASSYSGGFEASTGELFF
-,TRBD1,TRBV11-2,TRBJ2-7,TGTGCCAGCAGCTGGGCCGGACAGGGGGGATACGAGCAGTACTTC,CASSWAGQGGYEQYF
-,-,TRBV11-2,TRBJ1-4,TGTGCCAGCAGCTCGGACCTCCTGGGGGGAAAACTGTTTTTT,CASSSDLLGGKLFF
medium-sized,TRBD2,TRBV6-1,TRBJ2-1,TGTGCCAGCAGGGGACTAGCGGGGTACAATGAGCAGTTCTTC,CASRGLAGYNEQFF
many,-,TRBV7-6,TRBJ2-5,TGTGCCAGCAGCTCTGGACAGGGTGTGGGGGGGGAGACCCAGTACTTC,CASSSGQGVGGETQYF
-,-,TRBV28,TRBJ1-2,TGTGCCAGCAGTTCTCGGAGTACTGGCTACACCTTC,CASSSRSTGYTF
medium-sized,-,TRBV2,TRBJ1-2,TGTGCCAGCAGTGATGGCGCGGCAGCCTATGGCTACACCTTC,CASSDGAAAYGYTF
-,TRBD2,TRBV4-3,TRBJ2-7,TGCGCCAGCAGCCAAGATCGAAGCGGGAGGGCGGACGAGCAGTACTTC,CASSQDRSGRADEQYF
-,-,TRBV3-1,TRBJ2-7,TGTGCCAGCAGCCAACAGGGGTTGAGTAGCGGAACCTACGAGCAGTACTTC,CASSQQGLSSGTYEQYF
-,TRBD2,TRBV27,TRBJ2-7,TGTGCCAGCAGCATCCTAGCGGGAGGGATCAGCTACGAGCAGTACTTC,CASSILAGGISYEQYF
medium-sized,TRBD2,TRBV6-1,TRBJ2-1,TGTGCCAGCAGTGAACCAAGCGGGAGTGCCTACAATGAGCAGTTCTTC,CASSEPSGSAYNEQFF
-,-,TRBV12-5,TRBJ2-7,TGTGCTAGTGGTTTGACGCTGGAGGCCCTCTACGAGCAGTACTTC,CASGLTLEALYEQYF
-,TRBD2,TRBV6-2/TRBV6-3,TRBJ2-2,TGTGCCAGCAGTTTAGCTAGCGGGACCTCCAACACCGGGGAGCTGTTTTTT,CASSLASGTSNTGELFF
once,-,TRBV3-1,TRBJ2-7,TGTGCCAGCAGCCAGGGGCCTGCCTACGAGCAGTACTTC,CASSQGPAYEQYF
few,-,TRBV6-1,TRBJ1-2,TGTGCCAGCAGTGAACCCCCAACAGGGTGGAGTGGCTACACCTTC,CASSEPPTGWSGYTF
-,TRBD2,TRBV2,TRBJ2-1,TGTGCCAGCAGCGGACTAGTCGGGAGGGCGAGGAATGAGCAGTTCTTC,CASSGLVGRARNEQFF
-,TRBD2,TRBV5-1,TRBJ2-3,TGCGCCAGCAGCTTGGCCGGTAGCGGGAGAGGCACAGATACGCAGTATTTT,CASSLAGSGRGTDTQYF
many,TRBD1,TRBV5-1,TRBJ2-1,TGCGCCAGCAGTGACAGGGGGAATGAGCAGTTCTTC,CASSDRGNEQFF
few,-,TRBV5-1,TRBJ2-1,TGCGGCAGCATCTTGGGGGCCCTATCTTCGGGCAATGAGCAGTTCTTC,CGSILGALSSGNEQFF
-,TRBD1,TRBV5-5,TRBJ1-2,TGTGCCAGCAGAGGACAGGGAGGTTTAGGCTACACCTTC,CASRGQGGLGYTF
medium-sized,TRBD2,TRBV28,TRBJ2-7,TGTGCCAGCAGTACACTAGCGGGAGCCTTCGGCGAGCAGTACTTC,CASSTLAGAFGEQYF
few,-,TRBV6-1,TRBJ1-2,TGTGCCCGCAGGGAGTATGGCTACACCTTC,CARREYGYTF
few,-,TRBV6-1,TRBJ1-6,TGTGCCAGCAGTGCCGGTCAGGTTTTACCCCTCCACTTT,CASSAGQVLPLHF
few,-,TRBV19,TRBJ1-5,TGTGCCAGTAGTATCATAGGGGGGCCCCAGCATTTT,CASSIIGGPQHF
-,-,TRBV25-1,TRBJ2-7,TGTGCCAGCAGTGAATATGGTAGCGGCTACGAGCAGTACTTC,CASSEYGSGYEQYF
-,-,TRBV27,TRBJ1-2,TGTGCCAGCAGCCCCCGGGGGGCCGTCTATGGCTACACCTTC,CASSPRGAVYGYTF
few,TRBD2,TRBV6-2/TRBV6-3,TRBJ2-7,TGTGCCAGCAGTTACCGTTTAGCGGGACCCTCCTACGAGCAGTACTTC,CASSYRLAGPSYEQYF
many,-,TRBV12-3/TRBV12-4,TRBJ2-1,TGTGCCAGCAATCGCAAAGGGGAGGCATCCTACAATGAGCAGTTCTTC,CASNRKGEASYNEQFF
-,-,TRBV30,TRBJ1-2,TGTGCCTGGCGAGGGGGGGCGGAGGGCTACACCTTC,CAWRGGAEGYTF